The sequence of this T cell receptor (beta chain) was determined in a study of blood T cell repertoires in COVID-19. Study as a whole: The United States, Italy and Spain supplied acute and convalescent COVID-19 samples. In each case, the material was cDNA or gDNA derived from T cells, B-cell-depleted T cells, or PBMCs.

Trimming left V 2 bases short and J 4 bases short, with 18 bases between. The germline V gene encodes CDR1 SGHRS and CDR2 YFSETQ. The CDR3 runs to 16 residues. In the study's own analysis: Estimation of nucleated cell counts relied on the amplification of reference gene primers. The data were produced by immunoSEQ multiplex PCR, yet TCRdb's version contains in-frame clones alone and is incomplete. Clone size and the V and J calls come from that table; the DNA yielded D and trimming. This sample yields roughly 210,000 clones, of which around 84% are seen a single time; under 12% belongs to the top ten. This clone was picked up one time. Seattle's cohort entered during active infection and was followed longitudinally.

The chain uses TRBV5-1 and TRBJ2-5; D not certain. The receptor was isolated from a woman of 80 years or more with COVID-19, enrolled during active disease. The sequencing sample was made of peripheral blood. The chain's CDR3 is CASSFTTAAARETQYF. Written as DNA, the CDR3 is TGCGCCAGCAGCTTCACTACGGCGGCGGCACGAGAGACCCAGTACTTC.